This T cell receptor beta chain was identified during a study of graft-versus-host responses after intestinal transplantation. Whole-study context: Anti-thymocyte globulin induction was given to all recipients, followed by tacrolimus and steroids for 2 to 3 years.

Comment on this clone: No antigen is known for it. At one of its ends the junction is not consistent with the germline gene, which may arise from a read error.

Study-level results: Early after transplant, HvG declines were associated with peak levels of circulating GvH clones.

Profiled with immunoSEQ multiplex PCR; TCRdb holds only in-frame clones, not every one. The sample comprises under 45,000 clones, 94% of which are singletons, and over 0.2% rests with the top ten. The starting material was unstimulated CD4+ T cells sorted from spleen or lymph node cells, obtained before transplant. The sequence was collected from a human donor who was the organ donor for an intestinal transplant.

CDR3 amino acids: CASSLGPVIGRGGPSPDTQYF. CDR3 nucleotide sequence: TGTGCTAGCAGCTTAGGTCCCGTTATTGGCCGGGGGGGCCCGAGCCCAGATACGCAGTATTTT. The gene calls are TRBV7-7 and TRBJ2-3, with 8 nucleotides matching TRBD2. This CDR3 contains 21 residues. The germline gives CDR1 SSHAT, CDR2 FNYEAQ (reference sequence).